These 25 T cell receptor beta chains were all obtained from the same sample, sequenced in a study of cytomegalovirus exposure and HLA in healthy donors. The primer mix had 60 Vbeta and 13 Jbeta primers. Using immunoSEQ multiplex PCR, the repertoire was profiled, and TCRdb retains in-frame clones only, with some absent. Here the sample spans approximately 150,000 clones, about 77% being singletons. The sequenced sample consisted of PBMCs. These receptors were collected from a woman in her fifties or sixties in good health and CMV-seronegative.

This chain uses TRBV6-6 with TRBJ2-7, with D possibly matching TRBD1 (6 bases). The germline CDR1 and CDR2 sequences are MNHNY and SVGAGI (reference sequence). The CDR3 is made up of 15 amino acids. Trimming removed 8 bases from V and 7 bases from J, with 24 bases in between. The CDR3 DNA is TGTGCCAGCTTGGGGGCAGAGGGCCCTCTATGGGAGCAGTACTTC. Protein sequence: CASLGAEGPLWEQYF.

This chain links TRBV5-4 with TRBJ1-1, with D hard to call. Germline V gene sequence: CDR1 SGHNT, CDR2 YYREEE (reference sequence). CDR3 length equals 12 residues. The V gene lost 1 base and the J gene lost 2 bases, with 3 bases spanning the gap. In nucleotides, the CDR3 is TGTGCCAGCAGCTTGCAAAACACTGAAGCTTTCTTT. Translated: CASSLQNTEAFF. The full variable domain, with the rest looked up from reference TRBV5-4 and TRBJ1-1, is ETGVTQSPTHLIKTRGQQVTLRCSSQSGHNTVSWYQQALGQGPQFIFQYYREEENGRGNFPPRFSGLQFPNYSSELNVNALELDDSALYLCASSLQNTEAFFGQGTRLTVV.

CDR3 bases: TGTGCCAGCAGCTCCCTCCCCAGGACAGGGTCGATCTACGAGCAGTACTTC. This encodes CASSSLPRTGSIYEQYF. This rearrangement joins TRBV11-2 to TRBJ2-7, with 8 positions matching TRBD1. The CDR3 extends over 17 amino acids. Germline-derived CDR1 and CDR2 are SGHAT and FQNNGV. The J segment lost 3 bases and the V segment lost 4 bases, leaving 14 bases of the junction unmatched.

This clone was observed a few times. The chain carries TRBV6-5 and TRBJ2-7, with D unresolved. This CDR3 has 15 amino acids. The V gene lost 2 bases and the J gene lost 2 bases, with 13 bases spanning the gap. From germline, CDR1 is MNHEY and CDR2 SVGAGI. The CDR3 DNA follows: TGTGCCAGCAGTTACCGTCCAGGCCCCACCTACGAGCAGTACTTC. Protein sequence: CASSYRPGPTYEQYF.

The rearrangement uses TRBV9 and TRBJ1-2; perhaps TRBD1 as D (6 bases). Trimming cost V 0 bases and J 3 bases, with 15 bases left between them. CDR1 and CDR2 from the germline V gene are SGDLS and YYNGEE. The length of the CDR3 is 16 residues. CDR3 nucleotide sequence: TGTGCCAGCAGCGTAGGGGGCAGAGGGGGAGACTATGGCTACACCTTC. This gives the protein CASSVGGRGGDYGYTF.

The chain combines TRBV5-4 with TRBJ1-5; D unclear. V dropped 0 bases and J dropped 4 bases, with 8 bases sitting between them. This CDR3 comprises 14 residues. Looked up from germline, CDR1 is SGHNT and CDR2 is YYREEE (reference sequence). The DNA of the CDR3 is TGTGCCAGCAGCTTGGCCCCTTTTAATCAGCCCCAGCATTTT. It encodes CASSLAPFNQPQHF.

The V call is TRBV7-8, the J call TRBJ2-5; 7 positions agree with TRBD1. CDR1 and CDR2 (germline): SGHVS, FQNEAQ. CDR3 size: 14 residues. V lost 4 bases and J lost 0; bases outside the gene matches: 2. The CDR3 nucleotides are TGTGCCAGCAGCTCGACAGGGTACCAAGAGACCCAGTACTTC. This sequence encodes CASSSTGYQETQYF.

The chain has TRBV4-2 and TRBJ2-1, with 11 nucleotides matching TRBD2. The CDR3 spans 21 residues. V lost 0 bases to trimming and J lost 0 bases; unmatched junction nucleotides: 13. Germline V gives CDR1 LGHNA, CDR2 YNFKEQ. The CDR3 DNA reads as TGTGCCAGCAGCCAAGATTTGAGGTCTAGCGGGAGGAGACCCTCCTACAATGAGCAGTTCTTC. This translates into CASSQDLRSSGRRPSYNEQFF.

This chain joins TRBV19 and TRBJ2-2; 8 bases map to TRBD1. This CDR3 has 17 residues. Germline assignment: CDR1 LNHDA and CDR2 SQIVND (reference sequence). The V segment lost 3 bases and the J segment 2 bases; nucleotides outside the gene matches: 8. The CDR3 sequence is CASSIQDRALNTGELFF. DNA of the CDR3: TGTGCCAGTAGTATTCAGGACAGGGCCCTAAACACCGGGGAGCTGTTTTTT.

CDR3 residues: CASSKQGPVEKLFF. The DNA for the CDR3 is TGTGCCAGCAGCAAACAGGGGCCCGTTGAAAAACTGTTTTTT. The chain combines TRBV28 with TRBJ1-4, with 7 positions matching TRBD1. The germline V gene encodes CDR1 MDHEN and CDR2 SYDVKM. V was pared by 6 bases and J by 7 bases, with 8 bases of the junction left unmatched. This CDR3 spans 14 amino acids.

V and J are TRBV15 and TRBJ1-5; weak D call: TRBD1 (5 bases). The CDR3 is made up of 16 amino acids. V was pared by 2 bases and J by 6 bases, with 17 bases between. Looked up from germline, CDR1 is LNHNV and CDR2 is YYDKDF (reference sequence). CDR3 DNA sequence: TGTGCCACCAGCAGACCGGGGGACCGAAAAAGTCAGCCCCAGCATTTT. Translation: CATSRPGDRKSQPQHF. Filled out from reference TRBV15 and TRBJ1-5, the complete variable domain reads DAMVIQNPRYQVTQFGKPVTLSCSQTLNHNVMYWYQQKSSQAPKLLFHYYDKDFNNEADTPDNFQSRRPNTSFCFLDIRSPGLGDTAMYLCATSRPGDRKSQPQHFGDGTRLSIL.

V usage is TRBV7-9 and J usage is TRBJ1-1; the match to TRBD1 covers 8 bases. Unmatched junction bases numbered 3, after V lost 4 bases and J lost 8 bases. The CDR3 is 12 residues long. Germline V lookup: CDR1 SEHNR, CDR2 FQNEAQ (reference sequence). The CDR3 bases are TGTGCCAGCAGCTACGGACAGGGCGAAGCTTTCTTT. Amino acid sequence: CASSYGQGEAFF.

The V gene is TRBV4-2, the J gene TRBJ1-1; no reliable D call. CDR1 is LGHNA and CDR2 is YNFKEQ in the germline V gene. Trimming shortened V by 1 base and J by 1 base, and 10 bases separated the two germline ends. The CDR3 contains 15 residues. The CDR3: CASSQGGGRNTEAFF. The CDR3 DNA is TGTGCCAGCAGCCAAGGTGGAGGGCGGAACACTGAAGCTTTCTTT.

This chain links TRBV19 with TRBJ1-2; the D gene is possibly TRBD1 (5 bases). This CDR3 is 15 amino acids long. Germline CDR1 and CDR2: LNHDA and SQIVND (reference sequence). The ends were cut back, 6 bases at V and 2 bases at J, with 16 bases in the middle. The CDR3 region is CASSSQAIQNYGYTF. As DNA, the CDR3 is TGTGCCAGTAGCTCACAGGCGATACAAAACTATGGCTACACCTTC. The whole variable domain, remainder taken from reference TRBV19 and TRBJ1-2, is DGGITQSPKYLFRKEGQNVTLSCEQNLNHDAMYWYRQDPGQGLRLIYYSQIVNDFQKGDIAEGYSVSREKKESFPLTVTSAQKNPTAFYLCASSSQAIQNYGYTFGSGTRLTVV.

This chain connects TRBV19 to TRBJ1-2; 10 bases fit TRBD1. V dropped 7 bases and J dropped 3; count of bases not matched to a gene: 14. This CDR3 region has 17 residues. The germline CDR1 and CDR2 sequences are LNHDA and SQIVND (reference sequence). The DNA for the CDR3 is TGTGCCAGTACCCCGAATTCGATCGGACAGGGGGACTATGGCTACACCTTC. Residues: CASTPNSIGQGDYGYTF.

CDR3 sequence (DNA): TGTGCCAGCTCACCTTCGGCTAGTACCGAGCAGTACTTC. It yields the protein CASSPSASTEQYF. The rearrangement uses TRBV18 and TRBJ2-7; D is unresolved. The CDR3 sequence is 13 residues long. Germline V gives CDR1 KGHSH, CDR2 LQKENI. Trimming shortened V by 3 bases and J by 6 bases, and 12 bases separated the two germline ends. The full variable domain, its missing parts supplied by reference TRBV18 and TRBJ2-7, is NAGVMQNPRHLVRRRGQEARLRCSPMKGHSHVYWYRQLPEEGLKFMVYLQKENIIDESGMPKERFSAEFPKEGPSILRIQQVVRGDSAAYFCASSPSASTEQYFGPGTRLTVT.

The J gene is TRBJ2-1, the V gene TRBV19, with a possible D match to TRBD2 (6 bases). The CDR3 length is 9 residues. V gave up 9 bases and J gave up 14 bases, with 11 bases separating them. Looked up from germline, CDR1 is LNHDA and CDR2 is SQIVND (reference sequence). The DNA for the CDR3 is TGTGCCAGCGGGACTCCCGAGTTCTTC. Protein product: CASGTPEFF. The whole variable domain, filled in from reference TRBV19 and TRBJ2-1, reads DGGITQSPKYLFRKEGQNVTLSCEQNLNHDAMYWYRQDPGQGLRLIYYSQIVNDFQKGDIAEGYSVSREKKESFPLTVTSAQKNPTAFYLCASGTPEFFGPGTRLTVL.

CDR3 sequence (DNA): TGTGCTAGTGGTTTGATTAAAATGGGTGGACTCCTGCAAGAGACCCAGTACTTC. This codes for CASGLIKMGGLLQETQYF. This sequence joins TRBV12-5 and TRBJ2-5; perhaps TRBD2 as D (5 bases). CDR3 length equals 18 residues. V was clipped by 2 bases and J by 2 bases, with 21 bases between them. Germline assignment: CDR1 LGHNT and CDR2 FRNRAP.

The chain combines TRBV29-1 with TRBJ2-1; tentative D call: TRBD2 (5 bases). CDR1 SQVTM and CDR2 ANQGSEA come from the germline V gene. Trimming cost V 6 bases and J 2 bases, with 14 bases left between them. The CDR3 covers 14 residues. CDR3 DNA sequence: TGCAGCGTCGCCCCCTCGGGGACCTACAATGAGCAGTTCTTC. This encodes CSVAPSGTYNEQFF.

The rearrangement joins TRBV6-4 to TRBJ2-1; D remains unclear. The CDR3 is 15 amino acids. Between the trimmed V and J ends, which lost 3 bases and 5 bases, there was a span of 14 bases. CDR1 is MRHNA and CDR2 is SNTAGT in the germline V gene. CDR3 bases: TGTGCCAGCAGTGAATGGGCAGGCCGTGACAATGAGCAGTTCTTC. Its translation: CASSEWAGRDNEQFF.

The chain employs TRBV28 and TRBJ1-2; no reliable D call. The germline gives CDR1 MDHEN, CDR2 SYDVKM. V shed 5 bases and J shed 4 bases, with 14 bases lying between them. The CDR3 is made up of 14 amino acids. DNA for the CDR3: TGTGCCAGCAGTCCCCCAGAGCGAAGCTATGGCTACACCTTC. This codes for CASSPPERSYGYTF.

The V and J genes are TRBV2 and TRBJ2-3; 12 bases line up with TRBD1. The J segment lost 4 bases and the V segment lost 4 bases, leaving 6 bases of the junction unmatched. Germline values: CDR1 SNHLY, CDR2 FYNNEI. The CDR3 is 16 residues long. CDR3 bases: TGTGCCAGCAGTGCTTGGGGACAGGGGGCATCAGATACGCAGTATTTT. Residues: CASSAWGQGASDTQYF.

This clone came up once. The chain carries TRBV27 and TRBJ1-3; maybe TRBD1 (5 bases). This CDR3 region has 18 residues. V was cut by 3 bases and J by 0 bases, with 18 bases left in between. Germline CDR1 reads MNHEY; CDR2 reads SMNVEV (reference sequence). The DNA of the CDR3 is TGTGCCAGCAGTTTGAACAGACAAAGGGGACTCTCTGGAAACACCATATATTTT. This encodes CASSLNRQRGLSGNTIYF.

The CDR3 loop is CASSPSLAGEANEQFF. The CDR3 region has the DNA TGTGCCAGCAGCCCCTCTTTAGCGGGAGAGGCCAATGAGCAGTTCTTC. The genes are TRBV7-9 and TRBJ2-1, with TRBD2 matching 9 bases. The CDR3 is 16 amino acids. Germline V CDR1 and CDR2: SEHNR, FQNEAQ (reference sequence). J was trimmed by 6 bases and V by 5 bases; bases with no gene match: 11.

The chain is built from TRBV28 and TRBJ1-6; 9 nucleotides align to TRBD1. Germline V gene sequence: CDR1 MDHEN, CDR2 SYDVKM. There are 15 residues in the CDR3. V shed 5 bases and J 2 bases; nucleotides not matched to a gene: 1. The CDR3 sequence is CASSGQGTYNSPLHF. Written as DNA, the CDR3 is TGTGCCAGCAGTGGACAGGGGACCTATAATTCACCCCTCCACTTT. The full variable domain, rest sourced from reference TRBV28 and TRBJ1-6, is DVKVTQSSRYLVKRTGEKVFLECVQDMDHENMFWYRQDPGLGLRLIYFSYDVKMKEKGDIPEGYSVSREKKERFSLILESASTNQTSMYLCASSGQGTYNSPLHFGNGTRLTVT.